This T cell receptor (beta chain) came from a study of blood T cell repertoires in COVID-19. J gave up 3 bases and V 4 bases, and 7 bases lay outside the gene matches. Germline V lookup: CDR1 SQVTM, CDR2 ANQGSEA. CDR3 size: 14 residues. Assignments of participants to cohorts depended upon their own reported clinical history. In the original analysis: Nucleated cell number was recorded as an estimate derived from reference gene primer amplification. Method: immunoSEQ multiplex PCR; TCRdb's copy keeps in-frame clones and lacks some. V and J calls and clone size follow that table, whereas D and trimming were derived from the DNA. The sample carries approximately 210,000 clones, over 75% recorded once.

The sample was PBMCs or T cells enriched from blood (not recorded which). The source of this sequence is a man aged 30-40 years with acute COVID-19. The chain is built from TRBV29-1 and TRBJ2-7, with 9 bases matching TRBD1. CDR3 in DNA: TGCAGCGTTGGGGCCCGGGACAGGGTCTACGAGCAGTACTTC. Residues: CSVGARDRVYEQYF.